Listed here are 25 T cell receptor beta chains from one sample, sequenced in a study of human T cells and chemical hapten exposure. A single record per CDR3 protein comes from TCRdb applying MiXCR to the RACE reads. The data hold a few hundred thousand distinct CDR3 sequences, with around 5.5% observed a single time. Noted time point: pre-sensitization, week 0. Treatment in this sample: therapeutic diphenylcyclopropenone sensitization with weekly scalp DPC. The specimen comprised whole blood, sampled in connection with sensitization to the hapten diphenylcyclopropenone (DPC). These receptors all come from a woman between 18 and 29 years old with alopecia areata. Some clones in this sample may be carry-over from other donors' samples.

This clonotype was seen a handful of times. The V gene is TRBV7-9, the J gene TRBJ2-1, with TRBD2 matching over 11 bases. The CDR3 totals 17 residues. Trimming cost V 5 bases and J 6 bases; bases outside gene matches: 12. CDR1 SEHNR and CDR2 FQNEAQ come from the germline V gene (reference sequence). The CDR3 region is CASSMSVGLAGGNEQFF. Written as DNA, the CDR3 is TGTGCCAGCAGCATGAGCGTAGGGCTAGCGGGGGGCAATGAGCAGTTCTTC.

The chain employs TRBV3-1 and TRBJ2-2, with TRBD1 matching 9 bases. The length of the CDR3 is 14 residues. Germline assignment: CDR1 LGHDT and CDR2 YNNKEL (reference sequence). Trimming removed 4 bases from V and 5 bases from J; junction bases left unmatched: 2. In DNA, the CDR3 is TGTGCCAGCAGCCGACAGGGGGGAACCGGGGAGCTGTTTTTT. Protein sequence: CASSRQGGTGELFF.

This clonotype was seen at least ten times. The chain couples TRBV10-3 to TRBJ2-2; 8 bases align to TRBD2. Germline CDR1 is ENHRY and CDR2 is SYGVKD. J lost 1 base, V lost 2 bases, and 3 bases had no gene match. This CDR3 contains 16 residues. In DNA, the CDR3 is TGTGCCATCAGTGAGAGAGCGGGGGAGAACACCGGGGAGCTGTTTTTT. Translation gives CAISERAGENTGELFF.

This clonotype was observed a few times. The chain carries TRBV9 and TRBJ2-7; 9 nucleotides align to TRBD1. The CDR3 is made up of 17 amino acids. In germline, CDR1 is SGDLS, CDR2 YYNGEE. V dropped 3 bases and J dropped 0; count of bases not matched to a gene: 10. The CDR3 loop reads CASSAGTGSLASYEQYF. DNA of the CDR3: TGTGCCAGCAGCGCCGGGACAGGGTCCCTCGCCTCCTACGAGCAGTACTTC.

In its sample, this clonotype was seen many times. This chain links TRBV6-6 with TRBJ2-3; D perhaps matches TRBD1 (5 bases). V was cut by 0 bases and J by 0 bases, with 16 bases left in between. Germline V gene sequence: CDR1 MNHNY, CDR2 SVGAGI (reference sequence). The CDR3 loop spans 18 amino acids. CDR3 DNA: TGTGCCAGCAGTTACTCAGGGGTACCCCGTGCTAGCACAGATACGCAGTATTTT. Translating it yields CASSYSGVPRASTDTQYF.

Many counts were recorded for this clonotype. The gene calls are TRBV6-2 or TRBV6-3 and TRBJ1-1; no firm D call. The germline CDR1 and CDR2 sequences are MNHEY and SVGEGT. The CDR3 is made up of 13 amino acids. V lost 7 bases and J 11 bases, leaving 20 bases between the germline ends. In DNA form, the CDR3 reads TGTGCCAGCAAAGGCCAAAACGGGGATGAGGCTTTCTTT. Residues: CASKGQNGDEAFF.

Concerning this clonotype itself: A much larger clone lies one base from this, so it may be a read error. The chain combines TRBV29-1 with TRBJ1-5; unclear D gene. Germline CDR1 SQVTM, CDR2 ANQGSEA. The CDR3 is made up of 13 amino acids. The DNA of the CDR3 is TGCAGCGTTGAGGCCGGAACAAATCAGCCCAAGCATTTT. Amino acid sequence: CSVEAGTNQPKHF.

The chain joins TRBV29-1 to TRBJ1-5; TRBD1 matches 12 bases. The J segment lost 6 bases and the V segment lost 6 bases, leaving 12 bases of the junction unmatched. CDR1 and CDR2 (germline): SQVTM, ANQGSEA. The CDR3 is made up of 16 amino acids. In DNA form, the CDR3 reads TGCAGCGTCGCCCTAGGGACAGGGGGCTGGGGTCAGCCCCAGCATTTT. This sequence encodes CSVALGTGGWGQPQHF.

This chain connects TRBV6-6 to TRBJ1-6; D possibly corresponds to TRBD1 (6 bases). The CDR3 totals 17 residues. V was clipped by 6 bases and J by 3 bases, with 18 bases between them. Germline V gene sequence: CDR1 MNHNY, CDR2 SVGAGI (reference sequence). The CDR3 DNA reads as TGTGCCAGCAGACAACTTTCCCGGACAGACTATAATTCACCCCTCCACTTT. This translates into CASRQLSRTDYNSPLHF.

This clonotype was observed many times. The CDR3 nucleotides read TGCAGTGCTAAACTAGCGGGGTTCTACAATGAGCAGTTCTTC. This sequence encodes CSAKLAGFYNEQFF. The chain has TRBV20-1 and TRBJ2-1, with 10 bases identical to TRBD2. CDR1 DFQATT and CDR2 SNEGSKA come from the germline V gene (reference sequence). With V trimmed by 4 bases and J by 3 bases, 3 bases remained unmatched. The CDR3 sequence is 14 residues long.

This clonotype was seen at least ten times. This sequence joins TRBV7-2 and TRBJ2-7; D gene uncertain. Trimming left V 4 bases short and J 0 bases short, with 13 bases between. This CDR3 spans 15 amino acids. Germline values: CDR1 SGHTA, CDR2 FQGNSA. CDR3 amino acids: CASSSIPISSYEQYF. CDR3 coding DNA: TGTGCCAGCAGCTCCATCCCCATTAGCTCCTACGAGCAGTACTTC.

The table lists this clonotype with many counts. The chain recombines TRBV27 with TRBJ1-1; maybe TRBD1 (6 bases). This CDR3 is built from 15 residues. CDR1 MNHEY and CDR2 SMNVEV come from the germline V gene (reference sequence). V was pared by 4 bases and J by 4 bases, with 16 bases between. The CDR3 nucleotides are TGTGCCAGCAGTTCCAACCAGCAGGGGCCCACTGAAGCTTTCTTT. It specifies CASSSNQQGPTEAFF.

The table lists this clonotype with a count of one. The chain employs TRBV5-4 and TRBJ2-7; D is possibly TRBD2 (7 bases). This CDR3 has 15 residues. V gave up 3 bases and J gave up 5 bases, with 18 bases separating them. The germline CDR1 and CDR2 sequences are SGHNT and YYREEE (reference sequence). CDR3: CASSSFGGGPHEQYF. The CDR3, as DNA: TGTGCCAGCAGCTCCTTTGGGGGGGGCCCCCACGAGCAGTACTTC. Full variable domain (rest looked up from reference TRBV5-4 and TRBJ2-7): ETGVTQSPTHLIKTRGQQVTLRCSSQSGHNTVSWYQQALGQGPQFIFQYYREEENGRGNFPPRFSGLQFPNYSSELNVNALELDDSALYLCASSSFGGGPHEQYFGPGTRLTVT.

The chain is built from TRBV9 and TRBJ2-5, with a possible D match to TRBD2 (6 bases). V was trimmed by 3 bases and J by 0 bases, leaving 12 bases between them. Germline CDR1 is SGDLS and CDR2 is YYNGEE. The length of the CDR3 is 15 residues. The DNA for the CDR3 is TGTGCCAGCAGCGGTCGAGGAGGGTACCAAGAGACCCAGTACTTC. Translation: CASSGRGGYQETQYF.

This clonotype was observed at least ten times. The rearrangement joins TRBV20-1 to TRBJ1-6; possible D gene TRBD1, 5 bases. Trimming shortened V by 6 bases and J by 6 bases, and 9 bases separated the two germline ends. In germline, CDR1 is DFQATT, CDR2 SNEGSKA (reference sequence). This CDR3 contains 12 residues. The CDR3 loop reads CSAGRANSPLHF. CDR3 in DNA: TGCAGTGCAGGCAGGGCTAATTCACCCCTCCACTTT.

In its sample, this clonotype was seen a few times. CDR3 DNA sequence: TGTGCCAGCAGTGCCCCCTGGGATTCACCCCTCCACTTT. Translated, it gives CASSAPWDSPLHF. V usage is TRBV6-6 and J usage is TRBJ1-6, with D unclear. Germline CDR1 is MNHNY and CDR2 is SVGAGI (reference sequence). The CDR3 runs 13 residues. V was cut by 5 bases and J by 8 bases, with 10 bases left in between.

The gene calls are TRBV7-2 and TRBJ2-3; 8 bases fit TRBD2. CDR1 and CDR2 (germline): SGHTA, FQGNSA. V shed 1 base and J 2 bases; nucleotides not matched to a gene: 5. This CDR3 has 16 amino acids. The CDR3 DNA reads TGTGCCAGCAGCTTAGGAGGGCGGGGGGACACAGATACGCAGTATTTT. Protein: CASSLGGRGDTDTQYF.

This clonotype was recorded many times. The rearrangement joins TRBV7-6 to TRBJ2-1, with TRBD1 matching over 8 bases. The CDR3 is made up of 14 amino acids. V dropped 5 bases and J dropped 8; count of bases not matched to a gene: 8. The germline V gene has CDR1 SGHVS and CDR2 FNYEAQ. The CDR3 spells CASSGGAGGDEQFF. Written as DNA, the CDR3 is TGTGCCAGCAGCGGCGGGGCAGGGGGCGATGAGCAGTTCTTC. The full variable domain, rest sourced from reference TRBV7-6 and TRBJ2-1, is GAGVSQSPRYKVTKRGQDVALRCDPISGHVSLYWYRQALGQGPEFLTYFNYEAQQDKSGLPNDRFSAERPEGSISTLTIQRTEQRDSAMYRCASSGGAGGDEQFFGPGTRLTVL.

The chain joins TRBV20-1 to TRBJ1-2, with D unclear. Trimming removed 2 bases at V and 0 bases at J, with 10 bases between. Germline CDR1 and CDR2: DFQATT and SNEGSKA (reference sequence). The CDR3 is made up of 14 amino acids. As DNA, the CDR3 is TGCAGTGCTAGAACCGCAGCTTCTAACTATGGCTACACCTTC. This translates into CSARTAASNYGYTF.

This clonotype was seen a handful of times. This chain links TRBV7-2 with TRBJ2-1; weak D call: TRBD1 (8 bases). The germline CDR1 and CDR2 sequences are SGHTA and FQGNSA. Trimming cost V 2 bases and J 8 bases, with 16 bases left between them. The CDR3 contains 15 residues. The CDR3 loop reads CASSLPSTGGDEQFF. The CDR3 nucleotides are TGTGCCAGCAGCTTACCCTCCACAGGGGGGGATGAGCAGTTCTTC.

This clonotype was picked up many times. The CDR3 bases are TGTGCCAGCAGTCTCCCGTCAGAGTGGAATCAGTACTTC. Its translation is CASSLPSEWNQYF. The rearrangement uses TRBV7-9 and TRBJ2-4; D gene ambiguous. V lost 6 bases, J lost 12 bases, and 18 bases lay in between. CDR1 and CDR2 (germline): SEHNR, FQNEAQ (reference sequence). The CDR3 is 13 amino acids.

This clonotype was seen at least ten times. Here the CDR3 reads CANRQGRISNTEAFF. For the CDR3, the DNA is TGTGCCAACCGACAGGGGCGAATATCGAACACTGAAGCTTTCTTT. V and J are TRBV24-1 and TRBJ1-1; the match to TRBD1 covers 8 bases. The CDR3 totals 15 residues. The junction had 11 bases not matched to a gene; V was cut back by 11 bases and J by 1 base. The germline V gene encodes CDR1 KGHDR and CDR2 SFDVKD.

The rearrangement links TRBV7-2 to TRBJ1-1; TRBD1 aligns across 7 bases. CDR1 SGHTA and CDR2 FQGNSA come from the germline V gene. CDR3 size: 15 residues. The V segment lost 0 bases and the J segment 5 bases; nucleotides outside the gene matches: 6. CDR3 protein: CASSLAAGGWTEAFF. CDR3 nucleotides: TGTGCCAGCAGCTTAGCGGCAGGGGGATGGACTGAAGCTTTCTTT. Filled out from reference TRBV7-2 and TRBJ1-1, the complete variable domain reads GAGVSQSPSNKVTEKGKDVELRCDPISGHTALYWYRQSLGQGLEFLIYFQGNSAPDKSGLPSDRFSAERTGGSVSTLTIQRTQQEDSAVYLCASSLAAGGWTEAFFGQGTRLTVV.

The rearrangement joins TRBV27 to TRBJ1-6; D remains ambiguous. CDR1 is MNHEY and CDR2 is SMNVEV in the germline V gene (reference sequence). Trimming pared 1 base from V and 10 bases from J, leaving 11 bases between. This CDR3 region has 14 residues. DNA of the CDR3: TGTGCCAGCAGTTTATGGACGGCGGGGTCACCCCTCCACTTT. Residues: CASSLWTAGSPLHF.

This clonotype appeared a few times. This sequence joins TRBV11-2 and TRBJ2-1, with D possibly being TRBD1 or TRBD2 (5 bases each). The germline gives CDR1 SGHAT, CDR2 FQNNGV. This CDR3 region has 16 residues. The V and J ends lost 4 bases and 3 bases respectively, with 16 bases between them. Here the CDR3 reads CASSSRDPRNYNEQFF. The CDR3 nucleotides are TGTGCCAGCAGCTCCAGGGACCCTAGGAACTACAATGAGCAGTTCTTC.